This T cell receptor (beta chain) was sequenced during a study of blood T cell repertoires in COVID-19 (dated by TCRdb to 2020 to 2022). Some background on the complete study: Samples covering the acute and convalescent phases of COVID-19 were provided by collaborators in the United States, Italy and Spain. The material from the prospective study consisted of cDNA or gDNA derived from T cells, B-cell-depleted T cells, or PBMCs. Subjects who had been exposed to COVID-19, were actively infected with it, or had recovered from it provided the deeply sampled blood TCRbeta repertoires that made up the dataset. The repertoires were made available in a free public database intended to serve as a resource for research on the immune response to SARS-CoV-2. The samples were drawn from the first 160 participants of the ongoing ImmuneRACE study and from about 1,200 subjects provided by 6 global collaborators. A de-identified subject ID, COVID-19 status, age in years and sex were almost always included in the sample metadata. Where HLA class I and class II types were available, the types were taken from metadata supplied by the sample provider, not from assay-based typing.

Participants in the prospective study were aged about 18 to 90 years, lived in 20 to 25 United States geographic areas, and enrolled through a virtual design. In the prospective study, cohorts were assigned on the basis of participant-reported clinical history obtained from a screening survey and a study questionnaire. For ImmuneRACE Cohort 3, a participant was defined as recovered based on two consecutive negative NP/OP PCR tests, clearance by a healthcare professional, or resolution of symptoms. In the prospective study, whole blood, serum and a nasopharyngeal or oropharyngeal swab were collected from each participant by mobile phlebotomists. Additional blood draws and questionnaires over an approximately 2-month period could optionally be provided by prospective study participants. Before DNA extraction, prospective study blood samples were shipped either frozen or at room temperature. On the study overall, not on this receptor specifically: How much clinical and demographic metadata was included differed by source and by participant, and the metadata was provided uncurated.

Worth noting for this clone: Its recognized antigen is unknown. No base qualities exist here, and no much larger clone lies one base off it.

The germline V gene provides CDR1 KGHDR and CDR2 SFDVKD. Here V drops 12 bases and J drops 4 bases, and the junction holds 9 bases not matched to any gene. Including the terminal cysteine and phenylalanine, the CDR3 comprises 13 residues. CDR3 DNA is the only sequence kept; it has 39 bases, read in frame from the first base. The immunoSEQ Assay, a bias-controlled multiplex PCR, was used to amplify TCRbeta CDR3 regions from genomic DNA. As for the original processing: Within the assay, amplification of reference gene primers was used to estimate how many nucleated cells each sample contained. To quantify the absolute abundance of each unique TCRbeta CDR3 rearrangement, sequence reads were collapsed and filtered. For each sample, productive Simpson clonality was calculated as the square root of Simpson's diversity index over productive rearrangements. The table was pulled from immuneACCESS by TCRdb, which kept in-frame rearrangements only. Such tables lose some clones; where checked, under half of the loss comes from unresolved V genes, and the rest has no known cause. V and J calls and clone size follow that table, whereas D and trimming were derived from the DNA. The sample contains over 200,000 clones, roughly nine tenths of them found a single time. Of the sample, approximately 11% is held by the ten largest clones.

The V and J segments used are TRBV24-1 and TRBJ2-3; a stretch of 7 junction bases matches TRBD1. The sequenced material came from PBMCs or T cells enriched from blood (not recorded which). The TCR sequence derives from a man younger than 40 who had recovered from COVID-19. The CDR3 here reads CAPIQGFADTQYF. The DNA sequence is given as TGTGCCCCCATACAGGGGTTCGCAGATACGCAGTATTTT.